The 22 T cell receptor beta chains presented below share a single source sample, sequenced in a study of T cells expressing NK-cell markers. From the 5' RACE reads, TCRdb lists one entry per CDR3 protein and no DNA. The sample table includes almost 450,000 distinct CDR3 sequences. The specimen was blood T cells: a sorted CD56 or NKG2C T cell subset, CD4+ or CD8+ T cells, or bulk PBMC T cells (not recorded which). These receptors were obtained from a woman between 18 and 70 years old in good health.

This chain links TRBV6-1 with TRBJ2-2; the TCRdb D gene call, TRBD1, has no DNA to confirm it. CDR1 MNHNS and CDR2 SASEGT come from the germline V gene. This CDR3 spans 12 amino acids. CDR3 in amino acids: CASRQGTGELFF.

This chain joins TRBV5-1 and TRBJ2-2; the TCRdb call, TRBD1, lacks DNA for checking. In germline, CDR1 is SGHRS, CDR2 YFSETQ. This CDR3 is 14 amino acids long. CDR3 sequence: CASSPIQVPGELFF.

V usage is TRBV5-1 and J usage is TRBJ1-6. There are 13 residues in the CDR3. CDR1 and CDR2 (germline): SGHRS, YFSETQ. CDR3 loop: CASAVSYNSPLHF. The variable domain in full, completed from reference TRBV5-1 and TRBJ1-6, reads KAGVTQTPRYLIKTRGQQVTLSCSPISGHRSVSWYQQTPGQGLQFLFEYFSETQRNKGNFPGRFSGRQFSNSRSEMNVSTLELGDSALYLCASAVSYNSPLHFGNGTRLTVT.

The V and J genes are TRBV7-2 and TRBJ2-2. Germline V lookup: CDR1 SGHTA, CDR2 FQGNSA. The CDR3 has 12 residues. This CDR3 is CASSYYTGELFF. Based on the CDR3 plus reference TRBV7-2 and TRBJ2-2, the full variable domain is GAGVSQSPSNKVTEKGKDVELRCDPISGHTALYWYRQSLGQGLEFLIYFQGNSAPDKSGLPSDRFSAERTGGSVSTLTIQRTQQEDSAVYLCASSYYTGELFFGEGSRLTVL.

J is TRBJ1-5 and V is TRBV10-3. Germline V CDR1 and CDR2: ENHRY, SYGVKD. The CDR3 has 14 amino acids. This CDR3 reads CAISITNSNQPQHF.

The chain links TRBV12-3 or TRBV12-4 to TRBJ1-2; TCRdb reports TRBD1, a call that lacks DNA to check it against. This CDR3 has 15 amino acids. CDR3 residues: CASSPGQGWVYGYTF.

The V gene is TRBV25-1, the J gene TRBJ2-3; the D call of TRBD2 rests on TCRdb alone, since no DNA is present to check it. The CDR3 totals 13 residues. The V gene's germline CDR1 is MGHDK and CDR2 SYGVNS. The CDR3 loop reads CASSEGGRDTQYF.

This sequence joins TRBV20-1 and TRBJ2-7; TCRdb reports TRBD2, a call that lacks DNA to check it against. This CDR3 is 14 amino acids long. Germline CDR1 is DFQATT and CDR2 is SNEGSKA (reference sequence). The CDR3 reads CSAGVGSAGDEQYF.

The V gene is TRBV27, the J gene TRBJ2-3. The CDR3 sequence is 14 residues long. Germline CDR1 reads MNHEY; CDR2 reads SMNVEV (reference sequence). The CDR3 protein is CASSVRLAADTQYF.

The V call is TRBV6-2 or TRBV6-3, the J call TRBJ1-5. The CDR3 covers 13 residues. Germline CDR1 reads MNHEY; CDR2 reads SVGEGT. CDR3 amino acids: CASNKNSNQPQHF.

CDR3: CASSLTGEGQFF. The J gene is TRBJ2-1, the V gene TRBV7-2. The CDR3 runs 12 residues. CDR1 SGHTA and CDR2 FQGNSA come from the germline V gene.

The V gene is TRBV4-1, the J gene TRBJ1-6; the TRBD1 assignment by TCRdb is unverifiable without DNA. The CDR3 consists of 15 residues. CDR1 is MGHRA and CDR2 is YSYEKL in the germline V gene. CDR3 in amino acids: CASSKGQDYNSPLHF.

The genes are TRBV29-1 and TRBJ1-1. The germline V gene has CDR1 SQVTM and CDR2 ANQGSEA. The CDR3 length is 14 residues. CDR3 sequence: CSVGGRSMNTEAFF.

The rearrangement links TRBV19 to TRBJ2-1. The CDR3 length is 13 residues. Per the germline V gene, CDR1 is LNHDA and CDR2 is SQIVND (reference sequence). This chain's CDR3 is CASSIVAPNEQFF.

The CDR3 sequence: CASSQDGAGGNYGYTF. J is TRBJ1-2 and V is TRBV4-3; TCRdb indicates TRBD1, and absent DNA this call remains unverified. In germline, CDR1 is LGHNA, CDR2 YSLEER. The CDR3 extends over 16 amino acids.

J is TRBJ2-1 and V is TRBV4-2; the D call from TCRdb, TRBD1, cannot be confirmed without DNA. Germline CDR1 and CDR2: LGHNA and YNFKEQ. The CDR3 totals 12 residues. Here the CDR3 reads CASSLGIHEQFF.

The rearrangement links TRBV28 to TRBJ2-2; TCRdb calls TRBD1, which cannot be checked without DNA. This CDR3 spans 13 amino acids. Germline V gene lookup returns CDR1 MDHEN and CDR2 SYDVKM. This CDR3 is CASSTPGTGELFF.

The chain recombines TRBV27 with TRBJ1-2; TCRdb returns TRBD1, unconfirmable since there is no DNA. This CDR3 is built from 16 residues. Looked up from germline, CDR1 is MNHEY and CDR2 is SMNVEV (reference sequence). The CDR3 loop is CASRPTRPGGSGGYTF.

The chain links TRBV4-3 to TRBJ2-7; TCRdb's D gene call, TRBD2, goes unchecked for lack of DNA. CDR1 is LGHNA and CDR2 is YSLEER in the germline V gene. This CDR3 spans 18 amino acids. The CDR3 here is CASSQDPAGTSASYEQYF.

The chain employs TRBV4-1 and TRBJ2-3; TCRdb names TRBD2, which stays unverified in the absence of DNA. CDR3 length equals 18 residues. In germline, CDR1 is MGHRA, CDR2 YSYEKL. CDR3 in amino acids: CASSQDPLAGGPADTQYF.

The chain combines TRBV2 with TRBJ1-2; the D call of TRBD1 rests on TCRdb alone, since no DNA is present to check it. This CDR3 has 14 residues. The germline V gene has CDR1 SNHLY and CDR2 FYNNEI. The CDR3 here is CASSDGQLSHGYTF.

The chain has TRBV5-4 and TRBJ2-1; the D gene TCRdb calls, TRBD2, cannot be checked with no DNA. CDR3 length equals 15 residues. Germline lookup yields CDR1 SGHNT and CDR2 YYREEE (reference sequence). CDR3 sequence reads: CASSLRLAGHNEQFF.